The rows below give T cell receptor beta chains drawn from one sample of a study of T-cell reconstitution after alpha-beta-depleted transplantation in children. TCRdb itself ran the PCR reads through MiXCR, one entry per CDR3 protein. The profile shows some 78,000 distinct CDR3 sequences, 13% to 15% of them singletons. Sequenced here: PBMCs, mostly from graft donor cells, sampled 180 days after TCRalphabeta/CD19-depleted stem cell transplant. The receptors here all came from a male patient aged 2 to 9 who had a stem cell transplant for acute lymphoblastic leukemia, so the T cells may come from the graft donor. CDR3s include the opening cysteine and the closing phenylalanine or tryptophan. Fields, in order: J gene, clone size, V gene, CDR3 protein. The size entry is marked missing in some rows and otherwise reads once, few, many or a size class.

j_gene: TRBJ2-7; abundance: few; v_gene: TRBV9; CDR3aa: CASSVGSGHTVYEQYF
j_gene: TRBJ1-5; abundance: -; v_gene: TRBV4-2; CDR3aa: CASSQSGGNQPQPF
j_gene: TRBJ2-1; abundance: medium-sized; v_gene: TRBV27; CDR3aa: CASSSGTGINEQFF
j_gene: TRBJ1-2; abundance: -; v_gene: TRBV20-1; CDR3aa: CSAGRQGTGYTF
j_gene: TRBJ2-5; abundance: few; v_gene: TRBV6-5; CDR3aa: CASSLQGFAETQYF
j_gene: TRBJ1-1; abundance: few; v_gene: TRBV7-2; CDR3aa: CASSLAWSEAFF
j_gene: TRBJ1-4; abundance: -; v_gene: TRBV7-9; CDR3aa: CASSFGDRDNEKLFF
j_gene: TRBJ2-4; abundance: -; v_gene: TRBV28; CDR3aa: CASRQFTGRKNIQYF
j_gene: TRBJ1-6; abundance: few; v_gene: TRBV10-3; CDR3aa: CAISASWTTDSPLHF
j_gene: TRBJ2-7; abundance: -; v_gene: TRBV11-2; CDR3aa: CASSPGGTYEQYF
j_gene: TRBJ2-5; abundance: -; v_gene: TRBV29-1; CDR3aa: CSVEERTNTQETQYF
j_gene: TRBJ2-7; abundance: few; v_gene: TRBV7-6; CDR3aa: CASSLRAESYEQYF
j_gene: TRBJ1-1; abundance: few; v_gene: TRBV6-1; CDR3aa: CASRRTRYTEAFF
j_gene: TRBJ1-2; abundance: many; v_gene: TRBV12-3/TRBV12-4; CDR3aa: CASILGTGVGYTF
j_gene: TRBJ1-6; abundance: many; v_gene: TRBV20-1; CDR3aa: CSGWGGGGSPLHF
j_gene: TRBJ1-2; abundance: -; v_gene: TRBV6-1; CDR3aa: CASSRGTAAGGYTF
j_gene: TRBJ2-6; abundance: many; v_gene: TRBV4-2; CDR3aa: CASSQDGSGRAGANVLTF
j_gene: TRBJ2-3; abundance: -; v_gene: TRBV20-1; CDR3aa: CSAGRTISTDTQYF
j_gene: TRBJ2-1; abundance: -; v_gene: TRBV27; CDR3aa: CASIGHNEQFF
j_gene: TRBJ1-6; abundance: medium-sized; v_gene: TRBV7-6; CDR3aa: CASSSLGGSYNSPLHF
j_gene: TRBJ1-5; abundance: -; v_gene: TRBV6-2/TRBV6-3; CDR3aa: CASSYTRTAPNQPQHF
j_gene: TRBJ1-3; abundance: many; v_gene: TRBV5-6; CDR3aa: CASSLGDRRFYSGNTIYF
j_gene: TRBJ2-7; abundance: many; v_gene: TRBV15; CDR3aa: CATSRGAASGYYEQYF
j_gene: TRBJ1-1; abundance: few; v_gene: TRBV4-2; CDR3aa: CASSLTDGETEAFF
j_gene: TRBJ1-1; abundance: -; v_gene: TRBV20-1; CDR3aa: CCALEPPQNTEAFF
j_gene: TRBJ2-7; abundance: -; v_gene: TRBV7-9; CDR3aa: CASSPLFEQYF
j_gene: TRBJ2-7; abundance: few; v_gene: TRBV25-1; CDR3aa: CASSPGVAYEQYF
j_gene: TRBJ2-2; abundance: many; v_gene: TRBV20-1; CDR3aa: CSATKTAFANTGELFF
j_gene: TRBJ1-2; abundance: -; v_gene: TRBV6-1; CDR3aa: CASSRDRGRNYGYTF
j_gene: TRBJ2-5; abundance: -; v_gene: TRBV11-1; CDR3aa: CASSPGLARWGQETQYF
j_gene: TRBJ2-1; abundance: -; v_gene: TRBV6-1; CDR3aa: CASRSPGSRSSYNEQFF
j_gene: TRBJ2-4; abundance: many; v_gene: TRBV14; CDR3aa: CASSQERITKNIQYF
j_gene: TRBJ2-5; abundance: few; v_gene: TRBV28; CDR3aa: CASSLKGSEETQYF
j_gene: TRBJ2-4; abundance: few; v_gene: TRBV6-2/TRBV6-3; CDR3aa: CASSYPGTRQYF
j_gene: TRBJ1-3; abundance: many; v_gene: TRBV20-1; CDR3aa: CSAPGSSGNTIYF
j_gene: TRBJ2-2; abundance: -; v_gene: TRBV20-1; CDR3aa: CSARYLGVTGELFF
j_gene: TRBJ2-7; abundance: few; v_gene: TRBV9; CDR3aa: CASSGRLAGPYEQYF
j_gene: TRBJ2-3; abundance: -; v_gene: TRBV20-1; CDR3aa: CSASTGGSFNTQYF
j_gene: TRBJ2-6; abundance: -; v_gene: TRBV2; CDR3aa: CTSSLDSRVVLWGANVLTF
j_gene: TRBJ2-5; abundance: few; v_gene: TRBV5-5; CDR3aa: CASSLAGDPWAAQYF
j_gene: TRBJ1-2; abundance: -; v_gene: TRBV15; CDR3aa: CATSRERRNYGYTF
j_gene: TRBJ1-2; abundance: many; v_gene: TRBV12-3/TRBV12-4; CDR3aa: CASSLSGNYGYTF
j_gene: TRBJ2-1; abundance: once; v_gene: TRBV30; CDR3aa: CAWSGAGFNEQFF
j_gene: TRBJ2-5; abundance: medium-sized; v_gene: TRBV12-3/TRBV12-4; CDR3aa: CASMPPTSWKETQYF
j_gene: TRBJ1-3; abundance: few; v_gene: TRBV5-1; CDR3aa: CASSGGGPGNTIYF
j_gene: TRBJ2-1; abundance: -; v_gene: TRBV24-1; CDR3aa: CATSDLRTSLPGEQFF
j_gene: TRBJ2-2; abundance: many; v_gene: TRBV5-6; CDR3aa: CASSFTGAVTGELFF
j_gene: TRBJ2-5; abundance: many; v_gene: TRBV7-2; CDR3aa: CASSLAGGQETQYF
j_gene: TRBJ1-2; abundance: -; v_gene: TRBV7-9; CDR3aa: CASSLIPDRVYGDTF
j_gene: TRBJ2-2; abundance: -; v_gene: TRBV27; CDR3aa: CASSLGTGGRELFF
j_gene: TRBJ2-7; abundance: -; v_gene: TRBV12-3/TRBV12-4; CDR3aa: CASSFHIRDPRYEQYF
j_gene: TRBJ2-1; abundance: -; v_gene: TRBV20-1; CDR3aa: CSAEKELAGGPLSYNEQFF